The source of this T cell receptor (beta chain) is a study of blood T cell repertoires in COVID-19 (TCRdb year 2020). Some background on the complete study: Collaborator samples came from the United States, Italy and Spain and covered acute and convalescent phases of COVID-19. The material from the prospective study consisted of cDNA or gDNA derived from T cells, B-cell-depleted T cells, or PBMCs. Deeply sampled blood TCRbeta repertoires from subjects exposed to, actively infected with, or recovered from COVID-19 were included in the dataset. The repertoires were made available in a free public database intended to serve as a resource for research on the immune response to SARS-CoV-2. The samples were drawn from the first 160 participants of the ongoing ImmuneRACE study and from 950 to 1,500 subjects provided by 6 global collaborators. Sample metadata almost always included a de-identified subject ID, COVID-19 status, age in years and sex. Where HLA class I and class II types were available, the types were taken from metadata supplied by the sample provider, not from assay-based typing. What the work shows at the level of the full study, not this receptor alone: The amount of clinical and demographic metadata varied by source and participant and was provided uncurated.

Ends trimmed: V by 6 bases, J by 4 bases; bases unmatched to a gene: 9. The germline V gene provides CDR1 MNHEY and CDR2 SVGEGT. The CDR3 numbers 16 residues from cysteine through phenylalanine. The read is trimmed to its CDR3 DNA, 48 bases read in frame from base 1. On this clone: Its antigen is unknown. Base qualities are missing; no much larger clone stands one base away.

TCRbeta CDR3 regions were amplified from genomic DNA using the immunoSEQ Assay, a bias-controlled multiplex PCR. Turning to the authors' computational methods: The number of nucleated cells in each sample was estimated from the amplification of reference gene primers within the assay. To quantify the absolute abundance of each unique TCRbeta CDR3 rearrangement, sequence reads were collapsed and filtered. For each sample, productive Simpson clonality was calculated as the square root of Simpson's diversity index over productive rearrangements. TCRdb took this table from immuneACCESS and kept in-frame rearrangements with V and J called. Such tables lack part of the clones; where checked against another copy, unresolved V genes explain under half of the gap, and the rest is unexplained. The D gene and trimming were derived from the DNA, and the V and J assignments and clone size from that table. This sample is represented by tens of thousands of clones; around 92% of them were singletons. The ten largest clones add up to about 5.9% of the sample.

The collaborating institutions used their own protocols to collect whole blood in K2EDTA tubes. Collaborator samples were shipped for TCRbeta analysis as frozen whole blood, isolated PBMCs, or DNA extracted from either sample type. Specimen: peripheral blood. The V and J genes are TRBV6-2 or TRBV6-3 and TRBJ2-5, with TRBD2 matching 12 junction bases. The sequence came from a woman aged 60-75 years with active COVID-19. The bases are TGTGCCAGCAGCCCCTCTAGCGGGGGGGCCGGAGAGACCCAGTACTTC. The translation is CASSPSSGGAGETQYF.